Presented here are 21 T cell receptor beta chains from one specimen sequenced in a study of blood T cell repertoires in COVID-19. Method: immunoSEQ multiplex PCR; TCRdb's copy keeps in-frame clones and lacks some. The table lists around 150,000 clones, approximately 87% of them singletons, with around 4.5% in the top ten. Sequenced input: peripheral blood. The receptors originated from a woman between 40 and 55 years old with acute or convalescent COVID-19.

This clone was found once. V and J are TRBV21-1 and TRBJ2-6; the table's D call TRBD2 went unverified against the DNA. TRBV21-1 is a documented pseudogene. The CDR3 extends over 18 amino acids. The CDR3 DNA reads TGTGCCAGCAGCAAAGAGACCGCGGTGCGGTGGGGGGCCAACGTCCTGACTTTC. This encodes CASSKETAVRWGANVLTF.

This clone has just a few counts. CDR3 DNA: TGTGCCAGTAGCCCCCCCGCGTCTGGAAACACCATATATTTT. This sequence encodes CASSPPASGNTIYF. The chain uses TRBV19 and TRBJ1-3; D is unclear. Germline V gives CDR1 LNHDA, CDR2 SQIVND (reference sequence). CDR3 size: 14 residues. V gave up 6 bases and J gave up 1 base, with 10 bases separating them.

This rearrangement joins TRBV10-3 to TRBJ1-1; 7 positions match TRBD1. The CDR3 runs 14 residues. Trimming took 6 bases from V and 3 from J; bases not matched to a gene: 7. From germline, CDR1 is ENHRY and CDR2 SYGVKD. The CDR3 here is CAISRQGEDTEAFF. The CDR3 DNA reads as TGTGCCATCAGCCGACAGGGTGAGGACACTGAAGCTTTCTTT.

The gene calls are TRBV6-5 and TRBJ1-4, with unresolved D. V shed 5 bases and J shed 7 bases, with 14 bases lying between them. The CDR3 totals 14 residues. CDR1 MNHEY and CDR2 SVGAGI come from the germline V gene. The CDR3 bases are TGTGCCAGCAGTCTAGGAGGTTTCGGTGAAAAACTGTTTTTT. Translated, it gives CASSLGGFGEKLFF.

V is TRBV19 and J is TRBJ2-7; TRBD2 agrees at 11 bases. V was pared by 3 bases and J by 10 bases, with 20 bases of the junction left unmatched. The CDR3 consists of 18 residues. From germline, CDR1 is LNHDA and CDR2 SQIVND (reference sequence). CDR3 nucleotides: TGTGCCAGTAGTATTTCAGGGGGACGACTAGCGGGACCCCCGGTCCAGTACTTC. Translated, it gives CASSISGGRLAGPPVQYF.

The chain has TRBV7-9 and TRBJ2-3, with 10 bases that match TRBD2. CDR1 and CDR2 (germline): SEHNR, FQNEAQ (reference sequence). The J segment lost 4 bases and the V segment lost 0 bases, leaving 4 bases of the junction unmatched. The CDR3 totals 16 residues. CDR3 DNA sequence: TGTGCCAGCAGCTTAGCGCCCCTAGCGGGGGCAGATACGCAGTATTTT. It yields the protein CASSLAPLAGADTQYF.

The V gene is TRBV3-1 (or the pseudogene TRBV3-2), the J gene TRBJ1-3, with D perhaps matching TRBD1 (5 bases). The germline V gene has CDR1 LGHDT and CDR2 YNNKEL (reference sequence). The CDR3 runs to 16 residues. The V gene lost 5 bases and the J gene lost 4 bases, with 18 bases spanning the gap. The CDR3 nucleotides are TGTGCCAGCAGCGCACAGTCGGCAGGGATCGGAAACACCATATATTTT. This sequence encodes CASSAQSAGIGNTIYF.

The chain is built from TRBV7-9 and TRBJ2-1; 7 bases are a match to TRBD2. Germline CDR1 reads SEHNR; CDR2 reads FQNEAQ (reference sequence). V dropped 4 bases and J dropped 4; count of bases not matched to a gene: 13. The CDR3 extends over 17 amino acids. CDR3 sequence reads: CASSSRPGTNGYNEQFF. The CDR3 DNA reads TGTGCCAGCAGCTCGCGGCCCGGGACTAACGGGTACAATGAGCAGTTCTTC.

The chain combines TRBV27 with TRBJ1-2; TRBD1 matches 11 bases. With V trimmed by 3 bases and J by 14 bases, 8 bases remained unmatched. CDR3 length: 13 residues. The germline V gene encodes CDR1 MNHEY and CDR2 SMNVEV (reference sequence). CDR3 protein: CASSFGTGGGRTF. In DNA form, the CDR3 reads TGTGCCAGCAGTTTCGGGACAGGGGGTGGAAGGACCTTC.

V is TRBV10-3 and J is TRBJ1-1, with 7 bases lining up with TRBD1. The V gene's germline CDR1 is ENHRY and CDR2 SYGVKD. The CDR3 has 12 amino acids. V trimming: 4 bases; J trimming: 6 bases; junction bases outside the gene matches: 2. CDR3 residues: CAISGTGSEAFF. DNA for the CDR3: TGTGCCATCAGTGGGACAGGTTCTGAAGCTTTCTTT.

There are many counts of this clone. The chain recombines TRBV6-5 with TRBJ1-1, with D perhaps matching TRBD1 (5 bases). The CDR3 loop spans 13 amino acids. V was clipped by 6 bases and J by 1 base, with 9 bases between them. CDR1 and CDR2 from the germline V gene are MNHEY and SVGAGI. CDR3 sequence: CASRRGGNTEAFF. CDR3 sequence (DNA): TGTGCCAGCAGAAGGGGTGGGAACACTGAAGCTTTCTTT.

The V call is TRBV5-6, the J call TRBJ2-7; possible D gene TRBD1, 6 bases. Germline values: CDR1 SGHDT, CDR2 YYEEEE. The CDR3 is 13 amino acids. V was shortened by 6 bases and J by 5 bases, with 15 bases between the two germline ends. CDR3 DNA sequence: TGTGCCAGCACCTCAACCAGGGGCCACGAGCAGTACTTC. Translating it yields CASTSTRGHEQYF.

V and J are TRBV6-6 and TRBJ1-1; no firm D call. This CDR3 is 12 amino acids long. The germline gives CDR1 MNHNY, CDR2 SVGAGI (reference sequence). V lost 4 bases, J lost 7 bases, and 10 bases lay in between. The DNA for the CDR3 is TGTGCCAGCAGTTGGAGGGAGGGTGAAGCTTTCTTT. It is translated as CASSWREGEAFF.

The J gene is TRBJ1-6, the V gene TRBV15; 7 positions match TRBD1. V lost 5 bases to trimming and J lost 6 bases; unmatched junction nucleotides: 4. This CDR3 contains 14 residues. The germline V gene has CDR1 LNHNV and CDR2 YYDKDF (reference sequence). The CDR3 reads CATSEQGSNSPLHF. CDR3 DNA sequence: TGTGCCACCAGCGAACAGGGGAGTAATTCACCCCTCCACTTT.

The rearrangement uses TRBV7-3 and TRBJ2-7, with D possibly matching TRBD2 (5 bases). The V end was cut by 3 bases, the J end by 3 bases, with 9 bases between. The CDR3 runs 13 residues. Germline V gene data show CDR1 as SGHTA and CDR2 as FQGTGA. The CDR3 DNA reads TGTGCCAGCAGCTTGAACCGGGGCTACGAGCAGTACTTC. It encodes CASSLNRGYEQYF.

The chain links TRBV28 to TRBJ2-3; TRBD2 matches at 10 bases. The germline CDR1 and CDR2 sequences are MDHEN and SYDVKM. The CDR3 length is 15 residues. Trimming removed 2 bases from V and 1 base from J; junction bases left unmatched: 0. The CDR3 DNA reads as TGTGCCAGCAGTTTAAGCGGGAGGGGCACAGATACGCAGTATTTT. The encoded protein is CASSLSGRGTDTQYF.

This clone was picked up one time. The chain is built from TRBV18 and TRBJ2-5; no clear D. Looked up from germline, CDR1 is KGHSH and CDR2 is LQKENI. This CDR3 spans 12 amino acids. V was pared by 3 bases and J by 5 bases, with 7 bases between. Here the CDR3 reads CASSPREETQYF. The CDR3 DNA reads TGTGCCAGCTCACCCCGCGAGGAGACCCAGTACTTC. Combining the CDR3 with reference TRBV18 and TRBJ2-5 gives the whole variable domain NAGVMQNPRHLVRRRGQEARLRCSPMKGHSHVYWYRQLPEEGLKFMVYLQKENIIDESGMPKERFSAEFPKEGPSILRIQQVVRGDSAAYFCASSPREETQYFGPGTRLLVL.

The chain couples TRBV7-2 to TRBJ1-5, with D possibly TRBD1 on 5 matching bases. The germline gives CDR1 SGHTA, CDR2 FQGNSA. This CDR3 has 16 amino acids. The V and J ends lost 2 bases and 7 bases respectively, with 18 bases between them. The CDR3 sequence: CASSLMSRVIQQPQHF. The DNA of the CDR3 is TGTGCCAGCAGCTTAATGAGCAGGGTGATCCAGCAGCCCCAGCATTTT. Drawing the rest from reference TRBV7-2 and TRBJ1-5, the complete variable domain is GAGVSQSPSNKVTEKGKDVELRCDPISGHTALYWYRQSLGQGLEFLIYFQGNSAPDKSGLPSDRFSAERTGGSVSTLTIQRTQQEDSAVYLCASSLMSRVIQQPQHFGDGTRLSIL.

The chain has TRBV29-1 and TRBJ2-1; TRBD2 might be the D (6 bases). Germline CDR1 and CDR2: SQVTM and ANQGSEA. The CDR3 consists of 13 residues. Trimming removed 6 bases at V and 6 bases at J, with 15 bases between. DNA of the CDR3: TGCAGCGTAGATGAGAGCGGGCTCAATGAGCAGTTCTTC. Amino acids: CSVDESGLNEQFF.

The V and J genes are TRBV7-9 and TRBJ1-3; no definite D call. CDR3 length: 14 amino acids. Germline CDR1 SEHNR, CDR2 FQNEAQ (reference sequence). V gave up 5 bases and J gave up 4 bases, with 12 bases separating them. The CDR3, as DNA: TGTGCCAGCAGCCGAGGCAAGTCCGGAAACACCATATATTTT. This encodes CASSRGKSGNTIYF.

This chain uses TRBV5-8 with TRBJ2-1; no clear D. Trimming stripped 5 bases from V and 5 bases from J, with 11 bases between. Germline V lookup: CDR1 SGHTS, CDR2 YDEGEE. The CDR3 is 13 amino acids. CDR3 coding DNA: TGTGCCAGCAGTTTGCGGCGGAACAATGAGCAGTTCTTC. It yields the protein CASSLRRNNEQFF.